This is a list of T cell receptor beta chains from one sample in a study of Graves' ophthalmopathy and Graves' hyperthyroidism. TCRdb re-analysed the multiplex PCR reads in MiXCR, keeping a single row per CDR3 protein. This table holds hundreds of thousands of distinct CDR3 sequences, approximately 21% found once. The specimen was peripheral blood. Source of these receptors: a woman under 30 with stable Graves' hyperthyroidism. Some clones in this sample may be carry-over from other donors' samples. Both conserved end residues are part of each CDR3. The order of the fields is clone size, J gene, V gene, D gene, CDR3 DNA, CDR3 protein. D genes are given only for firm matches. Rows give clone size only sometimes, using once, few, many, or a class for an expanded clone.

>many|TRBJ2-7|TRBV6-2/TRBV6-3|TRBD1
TGTGCCAGCAGTGTCGCCGGGACAGGGTTCTACGAGCAGTACTTC
CASSVAGTGFYEQYF
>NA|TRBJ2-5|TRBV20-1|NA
TGCAGTGCTAGTCGCGGGACCCTCCAAGAGACCCAGTACTTC
CSASRGTLQETQYF
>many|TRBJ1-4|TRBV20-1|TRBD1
TGCAGTGCTAGGGGTCAGGGGGCTTCAACTAATGAAAAACTGTTTTTT
CSARGQGASTNEKLFF
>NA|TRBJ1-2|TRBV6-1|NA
TGTGCCAGCAGTGAAGTGGGAAGAGGCTACACCTTC
CASSEVGRGYTF
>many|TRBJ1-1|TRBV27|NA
TGTGCCAGCAGTTTATATGGGGGTTTAAGGATTGAAGCTTTCTTT
CASSLYGGLRIEAFF
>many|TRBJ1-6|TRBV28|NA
TGTGCCAGCAGTACCAGATCACCCCTCCACTTT
CASSTRSPLHF
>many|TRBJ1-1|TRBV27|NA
TGTGCCAGCAGCGCACCCCAAGGGGGTTGGGCTGAAGCTTTCTTT
CASSAPQGGWAEAFF
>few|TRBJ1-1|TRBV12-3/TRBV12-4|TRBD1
TGTGCCATCATCACAGGGGCTGAAGCTTTCTTT
CAIITGAEAFF
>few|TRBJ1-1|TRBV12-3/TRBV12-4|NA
TGTGCCAGCAGTATTGCTTGGGGTGAAGCTTTCTTT
CASSIAWGEAFF
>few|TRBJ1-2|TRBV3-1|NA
TGTGCCAGCAGCCCAGAGAGTGGTCCGGGGCCGGATGCCTATGGCTACACCTTC
CASSPESGPGPDAYGYTF
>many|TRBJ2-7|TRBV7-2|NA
TGTGCCAGCAGCTTAGTTGGTGGGGGGGCAGGCGAGCAGTACTTC
CASSLVGGGAGEQYF
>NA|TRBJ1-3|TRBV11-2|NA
TGTGCCAGCAGCCCCCACAAAGGGGGGGCGAAAGGAAACACCATATATTTT
CASSPHKGGAKGNTIYF
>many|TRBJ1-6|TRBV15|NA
TGTGCCACCAGCAGAGATCTGGGCCAGTTTAATTCACCCCTCCACTTT
CATSRDLGQFNSPLHF
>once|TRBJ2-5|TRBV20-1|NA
TGCAGTGCGTCTGAAATGTACCAAGAGACCCAGTACTTC
CSASEMYQETQYF
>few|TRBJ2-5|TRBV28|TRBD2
TGTGCCTCTCTATGGGCTAGCGGGAACCAAGAGACCCAGTACTTC
CASLWASGNQETQYF
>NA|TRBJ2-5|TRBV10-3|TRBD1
TGTGCCATCAGTGGCGGACAGGGGACAGAGACCCAGTACTTC
CAISGGQGTETQYF
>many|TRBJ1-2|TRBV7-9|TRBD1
TGTGCCAGCAGCTCCTCTACAGGGGCGCGGTATGGCTACACCTTC
CASSSSTGARYGYTF
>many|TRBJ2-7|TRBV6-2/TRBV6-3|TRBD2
TGTGCCAGCAGCTACGGACTAGCGGGAGGTCTCCCAGCGGCCGAGCAGTACTTC
CASSYGLAGGLPAAEQYF
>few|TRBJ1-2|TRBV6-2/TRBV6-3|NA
TGTGCCAGCAGTTACACAGGGCAACGTGGCTACACCTTC
CASSYTGQRGYTF
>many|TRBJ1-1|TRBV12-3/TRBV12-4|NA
TGTGCCAGCAGTTTATCCCGGGCCACGGGGACTGAAGCTTTCTTT
CASSLSRATGTEAFF
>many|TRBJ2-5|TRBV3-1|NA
TGTGCCAGCAGCCAAGCGGGATCGCAAGAGACCCAGTACTTC
CASSQAGSQETQYF
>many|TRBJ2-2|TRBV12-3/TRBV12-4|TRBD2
TGTGCCAGCAGTTTGGGACTAGCGGGGGTCGGGGAGCTGTTTTTT
CASSLGLAGVGELFF
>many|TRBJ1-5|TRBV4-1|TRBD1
TGCGCCAGCAGCCAAGTCCGTAGGGCGGGACAGGAAAGCAATCAGCCCCAGCATTTT
CASSQVRRAGQESNQPQHF
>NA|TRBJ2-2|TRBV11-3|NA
TGTGCCAGCAGCTTAGACGGTCTTTACACCGGGGAGCTGTTTTTT
CASSLDGLYTGELFF
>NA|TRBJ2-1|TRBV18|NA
TGTGCCAGCTCACCATCGCAGGGTGGGGTTTACAATGAGCAGTTCTTC
CASSPSQGGVYNEQFF
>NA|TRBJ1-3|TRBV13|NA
TGTGCCAGCAGCTCGTCCCGGGTCGCAGGAAACACTATATATTTT
CASSSSRVAGNTIYF
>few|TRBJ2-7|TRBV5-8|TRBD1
TGTGCCAGCAGCCGGAAGGGGACAGGGGGATACGAGCAGTACTTC
CASSRKGTGGYEQYF
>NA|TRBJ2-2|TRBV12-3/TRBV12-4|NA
TGTGCCAGCAGTCAGACTCTTGGGTGGTCCGGGGAGCTGTTTTTT
CASSQTLGWSGELFF
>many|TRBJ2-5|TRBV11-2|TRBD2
TGTGCCAGCAGCTTATCGTGGGGCGGGGGTACGGAGACCCAGTACTTC
CASSLSWGGGTETQYF
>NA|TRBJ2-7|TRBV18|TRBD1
TGTGCCAGCTCACCATTGAGTACAGGGGGCGAGCAGTACTTC
CASSPLSTGGEQYF
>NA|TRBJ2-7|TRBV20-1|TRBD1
TGCAGTGCCCCACAGGACAGGGGGCTTTTACTCGGCGAGCAGTACTTC
CSAPQDRGLLLGEQYF
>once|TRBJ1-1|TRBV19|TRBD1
TGTGCCAGTATTCATGGGCGGACAGGGAGCACTGAAGCTTTCTTT
CASIHGRTGSTEAFF
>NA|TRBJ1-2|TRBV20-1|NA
TGCAGTGCTCTAACTTTCCGGGACGAGGGGGATGGCTACACCTTC
CSALTFRDEGDGYTF
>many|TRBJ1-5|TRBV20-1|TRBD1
TGCAGTGCTAGAAGGACAGGGGAACAGCCCCAGCATTTT
CSARRTGEQPQHF
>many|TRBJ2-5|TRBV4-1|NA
TGCGCCAGCAGCCAGGACAGTCGCCAAGAGACCCAGTACTTC
CASSQDSRQETQYF
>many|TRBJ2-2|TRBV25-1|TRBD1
TGTGCCAGCAGTGAGGGACAGGACACCGGGGAGCTGTTTTTT
CASSEGQDTGELFF
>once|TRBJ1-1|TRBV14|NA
TGTGCCAGCAGCCGCCTGCGCGGGCTGACACGAGGAGGCACTGAAGCTTTCTTT
CASSRLRGLTRGGTEAFF
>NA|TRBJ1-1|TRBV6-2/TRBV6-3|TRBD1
TGTGCCAGCCGAAGACAGGGGGCGCAGGTAGCTTTCTTT
CASRRQGAQVAFF
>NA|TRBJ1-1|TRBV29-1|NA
TGCAGCGTGAGGTGGAATGTTGCTGAAGCTTTCTTT
CSVRWNVAEAFF
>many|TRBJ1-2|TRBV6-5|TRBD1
TGTGCCAGCATTATGTCACAGGGGGGCCTCTATGGCTACACCTTC
CASIMSQGGLYGYTF
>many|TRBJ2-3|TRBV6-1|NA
TGTGCCAGCAGCCCCTCTGGGATTGGGGCTTCGCAGTATTTT
CASSPSGIGASQYF
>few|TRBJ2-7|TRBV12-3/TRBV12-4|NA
TGTGCCAGCAGTTTAGATCCTTCGGGTCGACAGACCTACGAGCAGTACTTC
CASSLDPSGRQTYEQYF
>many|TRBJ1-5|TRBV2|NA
TGTGCCAGCAGGCCGGGGCGTGAGTTGGGCAATCAGCCCCAGCATTTT
CASRPGRELGNQPQHF
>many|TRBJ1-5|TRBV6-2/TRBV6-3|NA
TGTGCCAGCACCACGTGGAATCAGCCCCAGCATTTT
CASTTWNQPQHF
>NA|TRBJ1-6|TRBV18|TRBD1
TGTGCCAGCTCGCCCCGGGACAGCAATAATTCACCCCTCCACTTT
CASSPRDSNNSPLHF
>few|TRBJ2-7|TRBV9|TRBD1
TGTGCCAGCAGCGTAGAGGGGATGACAGGGGAGCAGTACTTC
CASSVEGMTGEQYF